This T cell receptor (beta chain) was obtained from a study of blood T cell repertoires in COVID-19. Profiled with immunoSEQ multiplex PCR; TCRdb holds only in-frame clones, not every one. Of around 90,000 clones listed, 87% are singletons. V was cut by 5 bases and J by 8 bases, with 19 bases left in between. From germline, CDR1 is SGHNT and CDR2 YENEEA. The CDR3 loop spans 15 amino acids. Specimen: peripheral blood. The chain carries TRBV11-3 and TRBJ2-1, with D tentatively TRBD1 (5 bases). This TCR came from a male donor with acute or convalescent COVID-19. CDR3 protein: CASSPRQTYVDEQFF. The CDR3 coding sequence is TGTGCCAGCAGCCCTCGACAGACATACGTTGATGAGCAGTTCTTC. The variable domain in full, completed from reference TRBV11-3 and TRBJ2-1, reads EAGVVQSPRYKIIEKKQPVAFWCNPISGHNTLYWYLQNLGQGPELLIRYENEEAVDDSQLPKDRFSAERLKGVDSTLKIQPAELGDSAVYLCASSPRQTYVDEQFFGPGTRLTVL.